Only a few counts were recorded for the clone carrying this TCR beta chain. Antigen specificity is unknown. The source of the sample is a study of identical twins. Study-level points and caveats: The presence of invariant MAIT and iNKT cells could partly confound analyses of zero-insertion sequences. Low generation probability was overrepresented in out-of-frame alpha sequences shared by twins. Cross-sectional statistics, not tracking of the same donors, supported the conclusions.

TCRdb reanalysed the 5' RACE reads using MiXCR and keeps one entry per CDR3 protein. The sample has 300,000 to 400,000 distinct CDR3 sequences, about 9% seen once. This CDR3 contains 15 residues. Trimming removed 7 bases from V and 9 bases from J; junction bases left unmatched: 13. CDR1 is SGHVS, CDR2 FNYEAQ, per germline. The clonotype comes from a woman aged 45-60 years in good health. The V gene is TRBV7-6, the J gene TRBJ2-1; TRBD1 matches at 9 bases. The source material was naive T cells sorted from blood. For the CDR3, the DNA is TGTGCCAGCACCCTGGGGGGACAGGGTGTGGGTGAGCAGTTCTTC. Translating it yields CASTLGGQGVGEQFF.